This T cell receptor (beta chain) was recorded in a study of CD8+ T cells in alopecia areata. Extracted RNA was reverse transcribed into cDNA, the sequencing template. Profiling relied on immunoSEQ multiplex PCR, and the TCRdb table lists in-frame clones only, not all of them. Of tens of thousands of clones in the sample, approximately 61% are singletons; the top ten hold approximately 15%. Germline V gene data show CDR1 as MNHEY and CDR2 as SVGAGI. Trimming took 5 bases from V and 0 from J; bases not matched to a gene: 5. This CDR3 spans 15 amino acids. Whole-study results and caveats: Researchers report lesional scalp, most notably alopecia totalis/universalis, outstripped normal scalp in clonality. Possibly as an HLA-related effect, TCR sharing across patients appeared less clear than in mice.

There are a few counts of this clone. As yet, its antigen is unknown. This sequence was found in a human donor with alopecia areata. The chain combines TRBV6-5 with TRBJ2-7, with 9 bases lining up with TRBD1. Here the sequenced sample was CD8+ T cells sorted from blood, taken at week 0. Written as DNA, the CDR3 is TGTGCCAGCAGTCTTGACAGGGGGAGCTCCTACGAGCAGTACTTC. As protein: CASSLDRGSSYEQYF.